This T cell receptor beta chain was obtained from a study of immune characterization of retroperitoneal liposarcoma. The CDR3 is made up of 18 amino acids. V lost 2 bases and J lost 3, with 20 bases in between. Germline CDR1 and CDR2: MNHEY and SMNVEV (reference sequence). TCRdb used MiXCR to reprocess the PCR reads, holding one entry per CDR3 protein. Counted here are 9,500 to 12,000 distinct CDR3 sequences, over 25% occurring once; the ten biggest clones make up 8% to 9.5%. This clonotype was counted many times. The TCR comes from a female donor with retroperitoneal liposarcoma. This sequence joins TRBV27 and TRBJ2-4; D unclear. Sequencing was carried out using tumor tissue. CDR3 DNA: TGTGCCAGCAGTTTAGGATCGGGCCCTAAAGGCGGCAAAAACATTCAGTACTTC. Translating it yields CASSLGSGPKGGKNIQYF.